One sample yielded the 10 T cell receptor beta chains listed below, sequenced in a study of shared clonotypes between healthy human individuals. TCRdb's copy holds only in-frame clones and misses some; the assay was immunoSEQ multiplex PCR. This table has 400,000 to 600,000 clones, more than 95% appearing once. Sequencing used naive CD4+ T cells sorted from blood. Subset described: CD45RA+ positively selected. These receptors were obtained from a woman aged 25 to 39 in good health.

This clone was counted a single time. V usage is TRBV6-1 and J usage is TRBJ1-4, with TRBD1 matching over 9 bases. CDR1 is MNHNS and CDR2 is SASEGT in the germline V gene. CDR3 length: 15 residues. V gave up 0 bases and J gave up 8 bases; unmatched junction bases: 4. Written as DNA, the CDR3 is TGTGCCAGCAGTGAAGCACAGGGGGCTTACGAAAAACTGTTTTTT. It codes for CASSEAQGAYEKLFF.

This clone appeared once. The chain is built from TRBV9 and TRBJ2-7; D remains ambiguous. V lost 0 bases and J 2 bases, leaving 9 bases between the germline ends. The CDR3 runs 14 residues. Germline loops: CDR1 SGDLS, CDR2 YYNGEE. The CDR3 region has the DNA TGTGCCAGCAGCGTAGGTGTGGGAACCTACGAGCAGTACTTC. Translated: CASSVGVGTYEQYF. Complete variable domain (other parts from reference TRBV9 and TRBJ2-7): DSGVTQTPKHLITATGQRVTLRCSPRSGDLSVYWYQQSLDQGLQFLIQYYNGEERAKGNILERFSAQQFPDLHSELNLSSLELGDSALYFCASSVGVGTYEQYFGPGTRLTVT.

The CDR3 nucleotides read TGTGCCAGTAGTGCGGACAGGGAGTCCCAGCATTTT. Residues: CASSADRESQHF. The chain links TRBV19 to TRBJ1-5, with TRBD1 matching 8 bases. Unmatched junction bases numbered 5, after V lost 5 bases and J lost 11 bases. CDR3 length: 12 residues. Germline V gene sequence: CDR1 LNHDA, CDR2 SQIVND (reference sequence).

The rearrangement joins TRBV6-6 to TRBJ2-3; tentative D call: TRBD1 (5 bases). V lost 6 bases and J lost 2, with 12 bases in between. This CDR3 region has 14 residues. CDR1 is MNHNY and CDR2 is SVGAGI in the germline V gene (reference sequence). The CDR3 sequence is CASSLSDTTDTQYF. CDR3 nucleotide sequence: TGTGCCAGCAGCCTCTCGGACACCACAGATACGCAGTATTTT.

This chain uses TRBV28 with TRBJ2-1, with 14 bases fitting TRBD2. The CDR3 is made up of 16 amino acids. Germline values: CDR1 MDHEN, CDR2 SYDVKM. J gave up 7 bases and V 6 bases, and 8 bases lay outside the gene matches. CDR3 region: CASSPPGLAGDNEQFF. CDR3 nucleotides: TGTGCCAGCAGCCCACCGGGACTAGCGGGAGATAATGAGCAGTTCTTC.

This rearrangement joins TRBV9 to TRBJ1-4; the match to TRBD1 covers 10 bases. The CDR3 length is 16 residues. Germline trimming cut 0 bases from V and 8 bases from J; bases unmatched to any gene: 7. Germline V gene data show CDR1 as SGDLS and CDR2 as YYNGEE. Written as DNA, the CDR3 is TGTGCCAGCAGCGTAGCCACAGGACAGGGGGAGGAAAAACTGTTTTTT. Translated, it gives CASSVATGQGEEKLFF.

Concerning this clone: The same CDR3 is also encoded by other DNA sequences in this sample. The chain uses TRBV5-1 and TRBJ2-3; D call uncertain. The CDR3 length is 12 residues. The V gene lost 3 bases and the J gene lost 0 bases, with 2 bases spanning the gap. CDR1 is SGHRS and CDR2 is YFSETQ in the germline V gene. CDR3: CASSSSTDTQYF. The DNA of the CDR3 is TGCGCCAGCAGCTCTAGCACAGATACGCAGTATTTT.

The rearrangement joins TRBV5-5 to TRBJ1-1; tentative D call: TRBD1 (5 bases). The germline V gene has CDR1 SGHKS and CDR2 YYEKEE (reference sequence). V was clipped by 3 bases and J by 8 bases, with 11 bases between them. The CDR3 extends over 12 amino acids. CDR3 bases: TGTGCCAGCAGCTCTTGGACAAGCGAAGCTTTCTTT. Encoded protein: CASSSWTSEAFF.

The chain is built from TRBV10-2 and TRBJ2-5; 8 bases agree with TRBD1. The CDR3 contains 13 residues. The germline gives CDR1 WSHSY, CDR2 SAAADI. The V gene end was trimmed by 8 bases and the J gene end by 2 bases; junction bases not matched to a gene: 4. DNA of the CDR3: TGCGCCAGCCTTACAGGGGGACAAGAGACCCAGTACTTC. This gives the protein CASLTGGQETQYF.

The chain carries TRBV2 and TRBJ2-1, with D uncertain. The CDR3 loop spans 14 amino acids. V gave up 4 bases and J gave up 0 bases, with 7 bases separating them. The germline CDR1 and CDR2 sequences are SNHLY and FYNNEI. The DNA of the CDR3 is TGTGCCAGCAGTGCGGCAGGCTCCTACAATGAGCAGTTCTTC. The encoded protein is CASSAAGSYNEQFF. The whole variable domain, remainder taken from reference TRBV2 and TRBJ2-1, is EPEVTQTPSHQVTQMGQEVILRCVPISNHLYFYWYRQILGQKVEFLVSFYNNEISEKSEIFDDQFSVERPDGSNFTLKIRSTKLEDSAMYFCASSAAGSYNEQFFGPGTRLTVL.